This TCR beta chain comes out of a study of PD-L1 blockade in urothelial cancer. For the study at large: Twenty-five of 29 patients were males with bladder-origin urothelial cancer.

Repertoires were generated with immunoSEQ multiplex PCR, while TCRdb's copy carries only in-frame clones and drops some. The sample holds 46,000 or so clones; roughly 87% are singletons and the top ten take around 8%. Germline CDR1 reads GTSNPN; CDR2 reads SVGIG (reference sequence). The V and J ends lost 2 bases and 4 bases, in that order; junction bases with no gene match: 6. This CDR3 region has 14 residues. Here the sequenced sample was PBMCs, taken around atezolizumab (anti-PD-L1) treatment. This receptor was identified in a man aged 55-75 years with urothelial cancer. The genes are TRBV30 and TRBJ2-7, with 9 bases aligning to TRBD1. CDR3 DNA: TGTGCCTGGAGTTCCGGGACAGGGACTTACGAGCAGTACTTC. Translation: CAWSSGTGTYEQYF.